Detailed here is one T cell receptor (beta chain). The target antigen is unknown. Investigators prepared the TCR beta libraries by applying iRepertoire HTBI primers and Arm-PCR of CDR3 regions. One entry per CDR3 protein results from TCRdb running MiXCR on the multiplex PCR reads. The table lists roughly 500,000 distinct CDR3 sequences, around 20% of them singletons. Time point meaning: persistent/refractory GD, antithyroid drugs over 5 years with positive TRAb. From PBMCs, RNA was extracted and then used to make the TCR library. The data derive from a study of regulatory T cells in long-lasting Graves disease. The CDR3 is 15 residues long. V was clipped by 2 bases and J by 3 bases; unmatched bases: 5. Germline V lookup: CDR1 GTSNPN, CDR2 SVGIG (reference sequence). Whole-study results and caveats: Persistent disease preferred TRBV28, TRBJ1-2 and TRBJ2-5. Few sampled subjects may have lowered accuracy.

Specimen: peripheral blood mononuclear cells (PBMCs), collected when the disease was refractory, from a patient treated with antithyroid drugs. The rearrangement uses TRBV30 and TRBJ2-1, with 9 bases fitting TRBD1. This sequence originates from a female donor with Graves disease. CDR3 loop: CAWSRGQGRYNEQFF. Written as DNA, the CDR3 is TGTGCCTGGAGTAGAGGACAGGGGCGCTACAATGAGCAGTTCTTC.